The subject of this entry is one T cell receptor (beta chain). The germline V gene encodes CDR1 MDHEN and CDR2 SYDVKM. The CDR3 has 16 residues. Deletions cut 4 bases from V and 2 bases from J, with 15 bases between. The data stem from a study of blood T cell repertoires in COVID-19. Study-wide background: T cells, B-cell-depleted T cells, or PBMCs provided the cDNA or gDNA that served as material.

Repertoires were generated with immunoSEQ multiplex PCR, while TCRdb's copy carries only in-frame clones and drops some. The sample holds some 300,000 clones, around 87% seen once. The chain couples TRBV28 to TRBJ2-4; D may be TRBD1 (6 bases). Source material: peripheral blood. The receptor comes from a man younger than 35 with active or convalescent COVID-19. CDR3 nucleotides: TGTGCCAGCAGTTCGATTTACAGGGAGTCCAAAAACATTCAGTACTTC. It specifies CASSSIYRESKNIQYF.